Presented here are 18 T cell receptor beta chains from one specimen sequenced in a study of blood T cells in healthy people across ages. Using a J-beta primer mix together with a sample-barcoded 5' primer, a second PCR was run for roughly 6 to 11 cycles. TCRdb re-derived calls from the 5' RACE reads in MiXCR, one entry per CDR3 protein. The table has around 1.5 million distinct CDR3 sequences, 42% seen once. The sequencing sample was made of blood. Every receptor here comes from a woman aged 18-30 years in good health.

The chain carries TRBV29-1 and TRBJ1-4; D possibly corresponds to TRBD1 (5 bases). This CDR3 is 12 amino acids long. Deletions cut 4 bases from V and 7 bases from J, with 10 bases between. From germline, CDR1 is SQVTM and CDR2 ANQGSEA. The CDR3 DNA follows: TGCAGCGTTGGGGCCGGGACTGAAAAACTGTTTTTT. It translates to CSVGAGTEKLFF.

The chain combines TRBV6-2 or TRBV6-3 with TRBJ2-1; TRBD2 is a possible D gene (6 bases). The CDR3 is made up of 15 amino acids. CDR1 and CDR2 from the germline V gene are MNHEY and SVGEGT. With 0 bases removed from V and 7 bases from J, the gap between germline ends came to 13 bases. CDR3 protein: CASSYSGTYFNEQFF. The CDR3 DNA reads TGTGCCAGCAGTTACTCGGGGACTTACTTTAATGAGCAGTTCTTC.

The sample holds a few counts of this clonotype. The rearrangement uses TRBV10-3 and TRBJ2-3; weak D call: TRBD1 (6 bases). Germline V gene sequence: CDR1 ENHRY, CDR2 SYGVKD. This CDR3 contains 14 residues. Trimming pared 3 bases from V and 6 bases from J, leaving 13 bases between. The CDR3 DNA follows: TGTGCCATCAGTGATTTCACAGGGATGGATACGCAGTATTTT. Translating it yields CAISDFTGMDTQYF.

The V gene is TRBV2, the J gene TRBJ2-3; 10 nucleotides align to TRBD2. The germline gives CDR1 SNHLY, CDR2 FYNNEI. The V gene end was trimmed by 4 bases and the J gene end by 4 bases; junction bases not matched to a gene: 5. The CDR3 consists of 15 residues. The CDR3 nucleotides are TGTGCCAGCAGTGCGGTACTAGCGGGACCAGATACGCAGTATTTT. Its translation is CASSAVLAGPDTQYF. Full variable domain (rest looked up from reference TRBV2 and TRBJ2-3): EPEVTQTPSHQVTQMGQEVILRCVPISNHLYFYWYRQILGQKVEFLVSFYNNEISEKSEIFDDQFSVERPDGSNFTLKIRSTKLEDSAMYFCASSAVLAGPDTQYFGPGTRLTVL.

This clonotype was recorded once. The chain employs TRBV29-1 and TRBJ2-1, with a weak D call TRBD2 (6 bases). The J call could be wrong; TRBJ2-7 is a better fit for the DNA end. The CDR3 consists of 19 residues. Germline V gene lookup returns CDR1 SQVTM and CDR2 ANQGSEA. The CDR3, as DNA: TGCAGCGTTGAGTGGTGGCGGGGAAGCCGTTCTAGCTCCTACAATGAGCAGTACTTC. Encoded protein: CSVEWWRGSRSSSYNEQYF.

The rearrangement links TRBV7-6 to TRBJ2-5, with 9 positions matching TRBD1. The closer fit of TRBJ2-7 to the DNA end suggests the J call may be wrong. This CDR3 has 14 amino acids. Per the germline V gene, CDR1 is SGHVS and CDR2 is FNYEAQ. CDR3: CASSWTGETDEQYF. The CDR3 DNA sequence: TGTGCCAGCAGCTGGACAGGGGAAACGGACGAGCAGTACTTC.

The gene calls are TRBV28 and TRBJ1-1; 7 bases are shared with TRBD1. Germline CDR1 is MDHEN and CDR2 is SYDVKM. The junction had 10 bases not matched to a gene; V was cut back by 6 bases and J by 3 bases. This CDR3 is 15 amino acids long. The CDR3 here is CASRSTGLGDTEAFF. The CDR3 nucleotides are TGTGCCAGCAGGTCGACAGGGCTTGGGGACACTGAAGCTTTCTTT.

In DNA form, the CDR3 reads TGTGCCAGCACTCTCTCCCTCTCCGGGCCAGGGGAGCAGTACTTC. This codes for CASTLSLSGPGEQYF. V usage is TRBV28 and J usage is TRBJ2-5, with D tentatively TRBD1 (6 bases). V gave up 7 bases and J gave up 11 bases, with 26 bases separating them. CDR1 MDHEN and CDR2 SYDVKM come from the germline V gene. This CDR3 has 15 amino acids.

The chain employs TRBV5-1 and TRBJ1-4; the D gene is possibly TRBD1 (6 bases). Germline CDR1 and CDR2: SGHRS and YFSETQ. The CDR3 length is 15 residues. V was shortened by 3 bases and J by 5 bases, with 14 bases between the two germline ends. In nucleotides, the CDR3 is TGCGCCAGCAGCTCCGGCGGGACACCGAATGAAAAACTGTTTTTT. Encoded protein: CASSSGGTPNEKLFF. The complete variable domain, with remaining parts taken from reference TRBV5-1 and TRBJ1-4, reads KAGVTQTPRYLIKTRGQQVTLSCSPISGHRSVSWYQQTPGQGLQFLFEYFSETQRNKGNFPGRFSGRQFSNSRSEMNVSTLELGDSALYLCASSSGGTPNEKLFFGSGTQLSVL.

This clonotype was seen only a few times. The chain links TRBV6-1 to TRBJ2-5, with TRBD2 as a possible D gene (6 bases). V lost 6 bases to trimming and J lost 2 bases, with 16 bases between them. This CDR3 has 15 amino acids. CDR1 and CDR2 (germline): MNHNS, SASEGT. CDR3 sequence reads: CASSVGTLIQETQYF. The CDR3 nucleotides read TGTGCCAGCAGCGTCGGGACTTTAATTCAAGAGACCCAGTACTTC.

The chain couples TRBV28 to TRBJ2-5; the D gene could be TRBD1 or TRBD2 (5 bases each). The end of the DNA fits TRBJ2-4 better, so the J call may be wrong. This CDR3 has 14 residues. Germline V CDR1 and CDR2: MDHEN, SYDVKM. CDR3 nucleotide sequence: TGTGCCAGCAGTTTACCCTGGGGGAGCCACATTCAGTACTTC. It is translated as CASSLPWGSHIQYF.

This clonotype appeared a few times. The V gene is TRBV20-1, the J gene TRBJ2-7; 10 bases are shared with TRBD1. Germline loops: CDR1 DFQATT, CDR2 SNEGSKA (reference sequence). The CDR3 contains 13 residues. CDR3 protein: CSAPGTGAYEQYF. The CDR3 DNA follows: TGCAGCGCTCCCGGGACAGGGGCCTACGAGCAGTACTTC.

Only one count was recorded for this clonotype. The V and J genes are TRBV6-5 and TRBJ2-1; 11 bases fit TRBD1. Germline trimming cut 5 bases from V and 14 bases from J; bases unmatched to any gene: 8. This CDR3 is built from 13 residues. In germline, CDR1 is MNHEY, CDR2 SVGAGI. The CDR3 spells CASSDRGTGGKFF. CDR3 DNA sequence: TGTGCCAGCAGTGATAGGGGGACAGGGGGAAAGTTCTTC.

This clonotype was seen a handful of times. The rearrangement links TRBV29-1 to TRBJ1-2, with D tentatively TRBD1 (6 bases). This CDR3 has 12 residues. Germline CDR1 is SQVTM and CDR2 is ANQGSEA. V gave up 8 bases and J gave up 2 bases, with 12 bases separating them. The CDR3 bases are TGCAGCATCTACGGGACAAACTATGGCTACACCTTC. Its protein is CSIYGTNYGYTF.

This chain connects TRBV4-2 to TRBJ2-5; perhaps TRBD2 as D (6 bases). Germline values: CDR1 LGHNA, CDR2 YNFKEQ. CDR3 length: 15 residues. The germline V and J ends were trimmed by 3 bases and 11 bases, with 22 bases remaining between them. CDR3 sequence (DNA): TGTGCCAGCAGCCAGGGACTGGCAGGTCGCAATGAGCAGTACTTC. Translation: CASSQGLAGRNEQYF.

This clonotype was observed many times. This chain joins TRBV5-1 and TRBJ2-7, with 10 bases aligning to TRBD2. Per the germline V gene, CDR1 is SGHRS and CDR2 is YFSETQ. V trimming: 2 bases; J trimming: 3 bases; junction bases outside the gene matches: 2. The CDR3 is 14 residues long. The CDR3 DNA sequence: TGCGCCAGCAGCTTTTCTAGCGGGAGCTACGAGCAGTACTTC. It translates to CASSFSSGSYEQYF.

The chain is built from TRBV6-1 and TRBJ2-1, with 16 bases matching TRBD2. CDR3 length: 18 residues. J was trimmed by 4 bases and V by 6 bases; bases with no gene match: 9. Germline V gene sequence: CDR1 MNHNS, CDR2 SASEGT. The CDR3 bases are TGTGCCAGCAGCGCACCGGGACTAGCGGGGGGGCCGTACAATGAGCAGTTCTTC. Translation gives CASSAPGLAGGPYNEQFF.

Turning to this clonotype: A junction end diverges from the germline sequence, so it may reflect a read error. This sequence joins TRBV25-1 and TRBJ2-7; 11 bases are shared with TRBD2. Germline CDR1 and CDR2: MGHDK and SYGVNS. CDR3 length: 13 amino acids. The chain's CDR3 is CTSSVAGGYEQYF. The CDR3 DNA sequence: TGTACCAGCAGCGTAGCGGGAGGGTACGAGCAGTACTTC.